This passage covers 10 T cell receptor beta chains from one sample sequenced in a study of shared clonotypes between healthy human individuals. The protocol was immunoSEQ multiplex PCR, while the TCRdb copy is restricted to in-frame clones and leaves out a portion. Counted here are 450,000 to 600,000 clones, roughly 85% occurring once; the ten biggest clones make up about 12%. The sequenced material came from PBMCs. The receptors were sampled from a woman aged 35 to 49 in good health. Some clones in this sample may be carry-over from other donors' samples.

This clone was recorded only once. This chain joins TRBV30 and TRBJ2-7; tentatively, D is TRBD1 (5 bases). V was trimmed by 1 base and J by 2 bases, leaving 9 bases between them. This CDR3 has 13 residues. From germline, CDR1 is GTSNPN and CDR2 SVGIG (reference sequence). CDR3 coding DNA: TGTGCCTGGAGTGAGAAGGGGACCTACGAGCAGTACTTC. This sequence encodes CAWSEKGTYEQYF.

The chain employs TRBV7-8 and TRBJ2-5; no definite D call. The germline V gene has CDR1 SGHVS and CDR2 FQNEAQ. V dropped 2 bases and J dropped 2 bases, with 15 bases sitting between them. CDR3 length: 16 amino acids. The CDR3 loop is CASSLRFAAPQETQYF. The DNA for the CDR3 is TGTGCCAGCAGCTTACGTTTCGCCGCCCCACAAGAGACCCAGTACTTC.

This chain links TRBV5-6 with TRBJ2-2; TRBD1 agrees at 8 bases. CDR1 SGHDT and CDR2 YYEEEE come from the germline V gene. There are 15 residues in the CDR3. The trim removed 3 bases at V and 0 bases at J, leaving 1 base unmatched. This CDR3 is CASSSGGPNTGELFF. DNA for the CDR3: TGTGCCAGCAGCTCAGGGGGCCCGAACACCGGGGAGCTGTTTTTT.

Written as DNA, the CDR3 is TGTGCCAGCAGCCCCAGCCAAGAGACCCAGTACTTC. Protein sequence: CASSPSQETQYF. The chain has TRBV7-8 and TRBJ2-5; no definite D call. CDR3 size: 12 residues. V was pared by 5 bases and J by 1 base, with 5 bases between. Germline values: CDR1 SGHVS, CDR2 FQNEAQ.

The rearrangement joins TRBV7-2 to TRBJ2-7; 7 positions agree with TRBD1. Germline loops: CDR1 SGHTA, CDR2 FQGNSA. V shed 5 bases, J shed 3 bases, and the junction held 7 bases outside the gene matches. This CDR3 region has 14 residues. The CDR3: CASSNHGTDYEQYF. CDR3 nucleotides: TGTGCCAGCAGCAACCACGGGACAGACTACGAGCAGTACTTC.

With respect to this clone: A far larger clone is one nucleotide away, so this likely arose from a read error. The genes are TRBV28 and TRBJ1-2; TRBD1 agrees at 7 bases. Unmatched junction bases numbered 13, after V lost 5 bases and J lost 7 bases. The length of the CDR3 is 15 residues. Germline loops: CDR1 MDHEN, CDR2 SYDVKM. In DNA form, the CDR3 reads TGTGCCAGCAGTCTTTCCGACAGGGACAACCCTGGCTACACCTTC. Its translation: CASSLSDRDNPGYTF.

The rearrangement links TRBV29-1 to TRBJ2-3, with 12 bases aligning to TRBD2. The CDR3 has 14 residues. Per the germline V gene, CDR1 is SQVTM and CDR2 is ANQGSEA. Trimming cost V 4 bases and J 4 bases; bases outside gene matches: 3. The CDR3 spells CSVVASGRADTQYF. CDR3 DNA: TGCAGCGTTGTGGCTAGCGGGAGGGCAGATACGCAGTATTTT.

The V and J genes are TRBV7-2 and TRBJ1-1; unclear D gene. The ends were cut back, 5 bases at V and 5 bases at J, with 12 bases in the middle. Germline CDR1 reads SGHTA; CDR2 reads FQGNSA. The CDR3 length is 13 residues. The CDR3 here is CASSTSYGTEAFF. Here the CDR3 DNA reads TGTGCCAGCAGCACCTCCTACGGAACTGAAGCTTTCTTT. Full variable domain (outside the CDR3, taken from reference TRBV7-2 and TRBJ1-1): GAGVSQSPSNKVTEKGKDVELRCDPISGHTALYWYRQSLGQGLEFLIYFQGNSAPDKSGLPSDRFSAERTGGSVSTLTIQRTQQEDSAVYLCASSTSYGTEAFFGQGTRLTVV.

The rearrangement links TRBV9 to TRBJ2-1, with 7 bases lining up with TRBD2. The CDR3 runs to 14 residues. Germline V gene sequence: CDR1 SGDLS, CDR2 YYNGEE. The V gene end was trimmed by 1 base and the J gene end by 4 bases; junction bases not matched to a gene: 2. CDR3 DNA sequence: TGTGCCAGCAGCGTAAGCGGGGATTACAATGAGCAGTTCTTC. The encoded protein is CASSVSGDYNEQFF.

The rearrangement uses TRBV4-1 and TRBJ2-3; 7 bases are shared with TRBD2. The junction had 6 bases not matched to a gene; V was cut back by 4 bases and J by 2 bases. Germline CDR1 reads MGHRA; CDR2 reads YSYEKL. This CDR3 spans 15 amino acids. The CDR3 loop is CASSRAGLSTDTQYF. The CDR3 DNA follows: TGCGCCAGCAGCCGAGCGGGACTTTCCACAGATACGCAGTATTTT.